The text below deals with one T cell receptor beta chain. Assay: immunoSEQ multiplex PCR; the TCRdb copy retains only in-frame clones and omits some. The repertoire has about 590,000 clones, 95% of them found once; the top ten carry 0.085% to 0.11%. Naive CD8 isolation took CD45RO-negative cells positively selected for CCR7 and excluded terminally differentiated effector memory CD45RA+ cells. This entry comes from a study of shared clonotypes between healthy human individuals. CDR3 length equals 14 residues. Trimming shortened V by 5 bases and J by 5 bases, and 17 bases separated the two germline ends. The germline V gene encodes CDR1 SGHNT and CDR2 YYREEE (reference sequence).

The specimen was naive CD8+ T cells sorted from blood. This receptor was obtained from a woman aged 25 to 45 in good health. The genes are TRBV5-4 and TRBJ2-7; the D gene is possibly TRBD1 (6 bases). CDR3: CASRLWGPGDEQYF. As DNA, the CDR3 is TGTGCCAGCAGGTTGTGGGGGCCAGGGGACGAGCAGTACTTC.